Listed here is a single T cell receptor beta chain. The target antigen is unknown. Only in-frame clones appear in the TCRdb table, and some are missing; sequencing was by immunoSEQ multiplex PCR. The sample holds about 74,000 clones; more than 75% are singletons and the top ten take roughly 7.5%. This specimen comes from a study of cytotoxic CD8 clonotypes in ibrutinib-treated CLL. Study-wide results and limits: Baseline levels of clonality went above those of age-matched healthy donors and moved with circulating CD8+ T-cell counts. Stable or contracted on treatment, public clonotypes were also uncommon.

This CDR3 is built from 18 residues. CDR1 and CDR2 (germline): LNHDA, SQIVND (reference sequence). The ends were cut back, 7 bases at V and 0 bases at J, with 19 bases in the middle. The chain links TRBV19 to TRBJ2-6, with D possibly matching TRBD1 (5 bases). The TCR comes from a human donor with chronic lymphocytic leukemia. The sequences come from PBMCs, collected at disease progression, from a patient treated with ibrutinib. The CDR3 spells CASTPNRGSPSGANVLTF. In DNA, the CDR3 is TGTGCCAGTACCCCGAATAGGGGAAGCCCCTCTGGGGCCAACGTCCTGACTTTC.